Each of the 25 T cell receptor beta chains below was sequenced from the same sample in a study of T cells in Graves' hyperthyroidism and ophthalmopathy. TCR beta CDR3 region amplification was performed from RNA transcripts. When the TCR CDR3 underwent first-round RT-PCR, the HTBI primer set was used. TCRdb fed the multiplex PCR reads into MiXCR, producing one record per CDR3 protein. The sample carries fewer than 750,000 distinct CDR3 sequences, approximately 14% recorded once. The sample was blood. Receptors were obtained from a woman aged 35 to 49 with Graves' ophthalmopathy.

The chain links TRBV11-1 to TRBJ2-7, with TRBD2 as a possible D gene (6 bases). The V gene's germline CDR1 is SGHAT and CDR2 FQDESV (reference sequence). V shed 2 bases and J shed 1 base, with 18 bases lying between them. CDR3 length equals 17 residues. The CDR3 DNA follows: TGTGCCAGCAGCTTACTCGGGGGAGGACCTATTTCCTACGAGCAGTACTTC. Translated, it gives CASSLLGGGPISYEQYF. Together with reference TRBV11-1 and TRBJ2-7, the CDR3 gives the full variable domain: EAEVAQSPRYKITEKSQAVAFWCDPISGHATLYWYRQILGQGPELLVQFQDESVVDDSQLPKDRFSAERLKGVDSTLKIQPAELGDSAMYLCASSLLGGGPISYEQYFGPGTRLTVT.

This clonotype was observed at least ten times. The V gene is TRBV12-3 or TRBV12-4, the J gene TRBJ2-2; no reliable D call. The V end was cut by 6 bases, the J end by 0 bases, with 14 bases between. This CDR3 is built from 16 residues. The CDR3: CASRETRASNTGELFF. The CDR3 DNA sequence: TGTGCCAGCAGAGAAACTCGAGCGTCGAACACCGGGGAGCTGTTTTTT.

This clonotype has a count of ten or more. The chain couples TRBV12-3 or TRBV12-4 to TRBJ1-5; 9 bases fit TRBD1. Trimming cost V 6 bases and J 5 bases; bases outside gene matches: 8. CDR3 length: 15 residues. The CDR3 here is CASRTGGSADQPQHF. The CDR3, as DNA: TGTGCCAGCAGGACAGGGGGAAGTGCGGATCAGCCCCAGCATTTT.

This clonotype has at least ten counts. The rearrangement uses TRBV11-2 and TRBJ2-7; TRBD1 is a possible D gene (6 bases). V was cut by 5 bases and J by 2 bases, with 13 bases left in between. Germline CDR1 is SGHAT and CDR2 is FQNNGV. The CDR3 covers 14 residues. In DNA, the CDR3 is TGTGCCAGCAGCCCCGACAGGTATACCTACGAGCAGTACTTC. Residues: CASSPDRYTYEQYF.

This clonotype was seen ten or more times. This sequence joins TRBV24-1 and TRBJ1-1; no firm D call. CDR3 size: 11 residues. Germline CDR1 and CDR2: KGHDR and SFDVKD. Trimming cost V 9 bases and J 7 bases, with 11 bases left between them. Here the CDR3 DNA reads TGTGCCACCGATGACGGGATTGAAGCTTTCTTT. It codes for CATDDGIEAFF.

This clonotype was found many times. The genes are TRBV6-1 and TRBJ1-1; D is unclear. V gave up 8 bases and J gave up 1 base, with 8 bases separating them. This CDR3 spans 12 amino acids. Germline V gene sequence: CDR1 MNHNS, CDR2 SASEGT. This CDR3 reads CASAPSNTEAFF. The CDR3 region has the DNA TGTGCCAGCGCCCCCTCGAACACTGAAGCTTTCTTT.

The CDR3 loop is CASVLRETQYF. DNA for the CDR3: TGTGCCAGCGTACTCAGGGAGACCCAGTACTTC. V is TRBV6-5 and J is TRBJ2-5; D gene uncertain. The CDR3 extends over 11 amino acids. Trimming took 8 bases from V and 5 from J, leaving 9 bases between them. Germline V CDR1 and CDR2: MNHEY, SVGAGI.

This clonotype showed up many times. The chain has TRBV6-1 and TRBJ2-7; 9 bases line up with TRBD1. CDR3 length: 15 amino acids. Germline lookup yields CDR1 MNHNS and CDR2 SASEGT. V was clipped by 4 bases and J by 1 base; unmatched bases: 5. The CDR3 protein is CASSAGQGLSYEQYF. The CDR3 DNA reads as TGTGCCAGCAGTGCGGGACAGGGTTTATCCTACGAGCAGTACTTC.

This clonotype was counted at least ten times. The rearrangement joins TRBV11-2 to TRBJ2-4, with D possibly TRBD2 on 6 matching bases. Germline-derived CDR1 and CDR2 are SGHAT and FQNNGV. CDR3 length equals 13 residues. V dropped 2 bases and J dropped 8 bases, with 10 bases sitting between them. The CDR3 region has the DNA TGTGCCAGCAGCTTATCGGGAGTGGACATTCAGTACTTC. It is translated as CASSLSGVDIQYF.

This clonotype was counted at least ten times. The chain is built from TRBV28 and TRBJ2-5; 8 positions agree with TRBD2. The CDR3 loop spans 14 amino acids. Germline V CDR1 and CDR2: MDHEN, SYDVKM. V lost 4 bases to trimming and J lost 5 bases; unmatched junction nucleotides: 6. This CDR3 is CASSSGGVEETQYF. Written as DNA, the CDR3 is TGTGCCAGCAGTTCGGGGGGGGTTGAGGAGACCCAGTACTTC.

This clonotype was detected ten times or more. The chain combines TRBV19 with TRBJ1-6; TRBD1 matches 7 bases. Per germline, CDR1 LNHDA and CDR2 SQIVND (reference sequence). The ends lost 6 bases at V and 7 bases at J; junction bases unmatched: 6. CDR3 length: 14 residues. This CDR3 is CASRRDSKNSPLHF. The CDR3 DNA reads TGTGCCAGTAGACGGGACAGCAAAAATTCACCCCTCCACTTT.

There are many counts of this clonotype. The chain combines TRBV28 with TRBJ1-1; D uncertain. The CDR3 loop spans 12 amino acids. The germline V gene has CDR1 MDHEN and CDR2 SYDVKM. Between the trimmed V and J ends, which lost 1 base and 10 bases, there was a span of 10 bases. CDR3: CASSLLGSRAFF. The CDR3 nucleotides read TGTGCCAGCAGTTTATTGGGGTCACGAGCTTTCTTT.

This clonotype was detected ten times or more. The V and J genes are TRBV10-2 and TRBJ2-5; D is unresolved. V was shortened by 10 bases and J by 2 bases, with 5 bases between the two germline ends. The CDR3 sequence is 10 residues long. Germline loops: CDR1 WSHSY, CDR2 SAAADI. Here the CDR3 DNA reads TGCGCCACCAGACAAGAGACCCAGTACTTC. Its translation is CATRQETQYF.

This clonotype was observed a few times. The CDR3 sequence: CASSQEDTGVDTQYF. The CDR3 region has the DNA TGCGCCAGCAGCCAAGAGGACACAGGGGTAGATACGCAGTATTTT. The V call is TRBV4-3, the J call TRBJ2-3; TRBD1 agrees at 7 bases. Germline CDR1 is LGHNA and CDR2 is YSLEER. There are 15 residues in the CDR3. Losses at the gene ends were 0 bases for V and 5 bases for J; bases not matched to a gene: 5.

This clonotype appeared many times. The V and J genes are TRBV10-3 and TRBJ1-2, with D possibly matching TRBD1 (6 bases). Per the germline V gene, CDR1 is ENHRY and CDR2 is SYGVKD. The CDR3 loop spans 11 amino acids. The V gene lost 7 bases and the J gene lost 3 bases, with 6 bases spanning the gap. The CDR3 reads CAIKGDYGYTF. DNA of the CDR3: TGTGCCATCAAGGGGGACTATGGCTACACCTTC.

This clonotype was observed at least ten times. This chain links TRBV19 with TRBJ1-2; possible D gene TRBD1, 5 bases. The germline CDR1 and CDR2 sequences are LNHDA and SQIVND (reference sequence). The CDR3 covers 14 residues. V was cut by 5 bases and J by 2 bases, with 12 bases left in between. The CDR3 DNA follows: TGTGCCAGTAGTGCTTGGGACGGAAACTATGGCTACACCTTC. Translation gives CASSAWDGNYGYTF.

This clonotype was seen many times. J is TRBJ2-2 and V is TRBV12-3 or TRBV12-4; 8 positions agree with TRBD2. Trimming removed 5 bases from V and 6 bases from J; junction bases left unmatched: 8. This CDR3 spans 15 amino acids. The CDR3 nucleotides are TGTGCCAGCAGTCTAAGCGGGAGTAGGGCCGGGGAGCTGTTTTTT. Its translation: CASSLSGSRAGELFF.

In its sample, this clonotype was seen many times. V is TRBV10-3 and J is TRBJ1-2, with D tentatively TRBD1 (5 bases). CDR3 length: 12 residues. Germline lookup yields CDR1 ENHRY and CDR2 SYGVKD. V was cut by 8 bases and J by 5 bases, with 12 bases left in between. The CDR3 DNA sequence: TGTGCCATCTCGAAGGAGGGGTATGGCTACACCTTC. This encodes CAISKEGYGYTF.

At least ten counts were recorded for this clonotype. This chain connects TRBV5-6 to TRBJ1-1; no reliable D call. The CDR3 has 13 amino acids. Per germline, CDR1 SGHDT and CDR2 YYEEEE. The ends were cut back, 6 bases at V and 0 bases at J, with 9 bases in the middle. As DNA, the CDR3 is TGTGCCAGCACCTCAACAGTGAACACTGAAGCTTTCTTT. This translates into CASTSTVNTEAFF.

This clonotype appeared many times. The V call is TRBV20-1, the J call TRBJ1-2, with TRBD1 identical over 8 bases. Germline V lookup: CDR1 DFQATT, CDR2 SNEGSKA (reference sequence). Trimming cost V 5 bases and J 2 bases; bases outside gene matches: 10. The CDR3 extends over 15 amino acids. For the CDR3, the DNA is TGCAGTGCTTCCGGACAGGGCACCCAAAACTATGGCTACACCTTC. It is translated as CSASGQGTQNYGYTF.

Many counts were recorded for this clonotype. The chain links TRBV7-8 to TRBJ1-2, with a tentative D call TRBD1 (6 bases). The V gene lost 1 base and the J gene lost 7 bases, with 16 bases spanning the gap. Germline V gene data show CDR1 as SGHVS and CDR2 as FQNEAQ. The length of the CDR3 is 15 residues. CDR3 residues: CASSLDWAAGVGYTF. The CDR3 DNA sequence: TGTGCCAGCAGCTTAGACTGGGCAGCAGGGGTTGGCTACACCTTC.

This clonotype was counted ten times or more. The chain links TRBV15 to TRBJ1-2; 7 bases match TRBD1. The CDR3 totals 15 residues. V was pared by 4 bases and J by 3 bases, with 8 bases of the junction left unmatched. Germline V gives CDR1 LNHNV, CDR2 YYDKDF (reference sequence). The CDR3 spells CATSTDRVNDYGYTF. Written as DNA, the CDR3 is TGTGCCACCAGCACCGACAGGGTGAATGACTATGGCTACACCTTC.

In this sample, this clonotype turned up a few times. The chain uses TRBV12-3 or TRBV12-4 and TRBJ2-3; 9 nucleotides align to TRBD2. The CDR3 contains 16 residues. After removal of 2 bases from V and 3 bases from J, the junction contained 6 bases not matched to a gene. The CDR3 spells CASSLRSGRGTDTQYF. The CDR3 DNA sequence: TGTGCCAGCAGTTTACGTAGCGGGAGAGGAACAGATACGCAGTATTTT.

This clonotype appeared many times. The CDR3 here is CASRTGTIYEQYF. CDR3 coding DNA: TGTGCCAGCAGGACCGGGACAATCTACGAGCAGTACTTC. V gene TRBV6-5 combines with J gene TRBJ2-7; possibly TRBD1 for D (6 bases). Germline CDR1 reads MNHEY; CDR2 reads SVGAGI. The CDR3 is made up of 13 amino acids. V dropped 6 bases and J dropped 3 bases, with 12 bases sitting between them.

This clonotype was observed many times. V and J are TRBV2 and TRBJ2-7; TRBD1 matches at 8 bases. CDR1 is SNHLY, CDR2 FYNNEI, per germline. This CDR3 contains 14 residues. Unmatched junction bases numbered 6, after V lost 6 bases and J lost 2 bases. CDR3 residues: CASSGQGGPYEQYF. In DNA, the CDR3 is TGTGCCAGCAGCGGACAGGGCGGTCCCTACGAGCAGTACTTC. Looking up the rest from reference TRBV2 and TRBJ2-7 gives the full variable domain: EPEVTQTPSHQVTQMGQEVILRCVPISNHLYFYWYRQILGQKVEFLVSFYNNEISEKSEIFDDQFSVERPDGSNFTLKIRSTKLEDSAMYFCASSGQGGPYEQYFGPGTRLTVT.